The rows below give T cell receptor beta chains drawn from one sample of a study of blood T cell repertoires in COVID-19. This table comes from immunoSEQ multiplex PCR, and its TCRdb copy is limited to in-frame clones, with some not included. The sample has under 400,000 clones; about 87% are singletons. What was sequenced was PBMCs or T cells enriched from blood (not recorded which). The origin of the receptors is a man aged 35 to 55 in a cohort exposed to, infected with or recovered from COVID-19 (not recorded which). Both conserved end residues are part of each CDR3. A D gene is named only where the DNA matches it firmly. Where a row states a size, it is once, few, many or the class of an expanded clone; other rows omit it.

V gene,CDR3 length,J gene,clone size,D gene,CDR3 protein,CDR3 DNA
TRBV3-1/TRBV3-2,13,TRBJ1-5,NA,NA,CASSNQGIQPQHF,TGTGCCAGCAGCAACCAGGGTATTCAGCCCCAGCATTTT
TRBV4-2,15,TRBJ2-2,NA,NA,CASSRGQSNTGELFF,TGTGCCAGCAGCCGAGGACAATCTAACACCGGGGAGCTGTTTTTT
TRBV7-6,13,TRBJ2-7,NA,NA,CASSFSDRGEQYF,TGTGCCAGCAGCTTCTCAGATAGGGGCGAGCAGTACTTC
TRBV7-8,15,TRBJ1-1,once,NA,CASSLESGTQTEAFF,TGTGCCAGCAGCTTAGAATCGGGGACTCAGACTGAAGCTTTCTTT
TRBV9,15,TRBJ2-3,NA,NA,CASSPQDVSTDTQYF,TGTGCCAGCAGCCCACAGGACGTGAGCACAGATACGCAGTATTTT
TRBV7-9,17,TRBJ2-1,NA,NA,CASSLAPGRPTYNEQFF,TGTGCCAGCAGCTTAGCCCCTGGCAGGCCGACCTACAATGAGCAGTTCTTC
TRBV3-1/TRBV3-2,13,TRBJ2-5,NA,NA,CASSQQGTETQYF,TGTGCCAGCAGCCAACAGGGTACCGAGACCCAGTACTTC
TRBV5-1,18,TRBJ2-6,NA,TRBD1,CASSLAGQSSSGANVLTF,TGCGCCAGCAGCTTGGCGGGACAGTCAAGCTCTGGGGCCAACGTCCTGACTTTC
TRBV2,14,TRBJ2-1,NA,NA,CASNDGSSYNEQFF,TGTGCCAGCAATGACGGTAGCTCCTACAATGAGCAGTTCTTC
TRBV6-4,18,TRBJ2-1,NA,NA,CASSPRASRGLGLNEQFF,TGTGCCAGCAGCCCCCGGGCCTCCAGGGGATTAGGGCTCAATGAGCAGTTCTTC
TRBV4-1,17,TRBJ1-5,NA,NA,CASSPRPAVTGNQPQHF,TGCGCCAGCAGCCCACGGCCGGCGGTGACCGGCAATCAGCCCCAGCATTTT
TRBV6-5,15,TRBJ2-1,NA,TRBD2,CASSPGLDSYNEQFF,TGTGCCAGCAGCCCCGGACTAGATAGTTACAATGAGCAGTTCTTC
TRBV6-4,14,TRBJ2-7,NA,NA,CASSRFPGSYEQYF,TGTGCCAGCAGCCGTTTCCCGGGGTCCTACGAGCAGTACTTC
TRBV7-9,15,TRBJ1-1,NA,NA,CASSFGGDTNTEAFF,TGTGCCAGCAGCTTTGGGGGGGACACGAACACTGAAGCTTTCTTT
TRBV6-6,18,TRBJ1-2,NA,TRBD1,CASSPLTGTGGRNYGYTF,TGTGCCAGCAGTCCCTTAACCGGGACAGGGGGCAGGAACTATGGCTACACCTTC
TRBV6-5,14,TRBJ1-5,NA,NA,CASSYRRGRQPQHF,TGTGCCAGCAGTTACCGCAGGGGAAGACAGCCCCAGCATTTT
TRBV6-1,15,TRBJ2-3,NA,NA,CASSEGAMRTDTQYF,TGTGCCAGCAGTGAAGGGGCTATGCGCACAGATACGCAGTATTTT
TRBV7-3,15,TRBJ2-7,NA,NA,CASSLTKAGWGEQYF,TGTGCCAGCAGCTTAACTAAGGCGGGATGGGGAGAGCAGTACTTC
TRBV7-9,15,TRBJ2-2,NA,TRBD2,CASSFWTSGSGELFF,TGTGCCAGCAGCTTCTGGACTAGCGGGAGTGGGGAGCTGTTTTTT